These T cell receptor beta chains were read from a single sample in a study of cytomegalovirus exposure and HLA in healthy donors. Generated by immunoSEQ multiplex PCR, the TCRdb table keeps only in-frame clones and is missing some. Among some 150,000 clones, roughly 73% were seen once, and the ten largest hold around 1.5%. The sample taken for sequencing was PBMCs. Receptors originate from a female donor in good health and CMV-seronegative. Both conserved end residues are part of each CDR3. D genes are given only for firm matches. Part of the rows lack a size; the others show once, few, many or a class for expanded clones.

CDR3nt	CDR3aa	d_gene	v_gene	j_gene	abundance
TGTGCCAGCAGCTTAGACACAGGGGCAAACACTGAAGCTTTCTTT	CASSLDTGANTEAFF	TRBD1	TRBV7-2	TRBJ1-1	-
TGTGCCAGCAGCTTAGGAGGGACAGGGACCTACGAGCAGTACTTC	CASSLGGTGTYEQYF	TRBD1	TRBV7-8	TRBJ2-7	-
TGTGCCAGCAGTACCACGACAGGGGGCTTTCGCGGGAACACTGAAGCTTTCTTT	CASSTTTGGFRGNTEAFF	TRBD1	TRBV28	TRBJ1-1	-
TGTGCCAGCAGCAACGGACAGGGCCCCATGGCGATTGGCTACACCTTC	CASSNGQGPMAIGYTF	TRBD1	TRBV5-4	TRBJ1-2	-
TGTGCCAGCTCACAAGGTTCAGGGAATTATGGCTACACCTTC	CASSQGSGNYGYTF	-	TRBV18	TRBJ1-2	-
TGTGCCAGCAGTTACTCGAGGGTTTACAATGAGCAGTTCTTC	CASSYSRVYNEQFF	-	TRBV6-5	TRBJ2-1	-
TGTGCCAGCAGCTTAGGACAGGGAACACCACCCCTCCACTTT	CASSLGQGTPPLHF	TRBD1	TRBV11-1	TRBJ1-6	-
TGTGCCAGCAGTGCCACCGGGACAAACTATGGCTACACCTTC	CASSATGTNYGYTF	-	TRBV25-1	TRBJ1-2	-
TGCGCCAGCAGTCAGCACAGGGGTAGGTTTCAGCCCCAGCATTTT	CASSQHRGRFQPQHF	TRBD1	TRBV23-1	TRBJ1-5	-
TGCAGCGCCCAGACAGGGGGCGTAGGTGGCTACACCTTC	CSAQTGGVGGYTF	TRBD1	TRBV29-1	TRBJ1-2	-
TGTGCCAGTAGTATCGGAGGACCGCATAGCAATCAGCCCCAGCATTTT	CASSIGGPHSNQPQHF	-	TRBV19	TRBJ1-5	few
TGCAGCGTTGCCCACTTGACAGGGTGTGGCTACACCTTC	CSVAHLTGCGYTF	TRBD1	TRBV29-1	TRBJ1-2	-
TGTGCCAATAGCGGGAGGGCCTTCTACAATGAGCAGTTCTTC	CANSGRAFYNEQFF	TRBD2	TRBV28	TRBJ2-1	-
TGTGCCAGCAGTGGAGCGGACAGGGGCAATGAAAAACTGTTTTTT	CASSGADRGNEKLFF	TRBD1	TRBV27	TRBJ1-4	-
TGTGCCAGCAGTTACGGGACAGGGAACTACGAGCAGTACTTC	CASSYGTGNYEQYF	TRBD1	TRBV6-6	TRBJ2-7	few
TGTGCCAGCACCCTGGGGGGGGCCTACGAGCAGTACTTC	CASTLGGAYEQYF	TRBD2	TRBV5-4	TRBJ2-7	-
TGTGCCAGCAGCTGGGTGGGAGGGGGCACTGAAGCTTTCTTT	CASSWVGGGTEAFF	-	TRBV6-1	TRBJ1-1	-
TGTGCCAGCACTAGGGACAGGGGGAACATTCAGTACTTC	CASTRDRGNIQYF	TRBD1	TRBV6-1	TRBJ2-4	-
TGCGCCAGCAGCTTGGTAACAGGCCCGACCTACGAGCAGTACTTC	CASSLVTGPTYEQYF	-	TRBV5-1	TRBJ2-7	-
TGTGCCAGCTCACCTTCAACGTCCCCCGGTAGCGGAGGCTACACCTTC	CASSPSTSPGSGGYTF	-	TRBV18	TRBJ1-2	-
TGTGCCAGCAGTGGCCGGGACACTCTTAACTATGGCTACACCTTC	CASSGRDTLNYGYTF	-	TRBV6-1	TRBJ1-2	-
TGTGCCAGCAGACCCAGCGGGGGCGGGTGGACCCAGTACTTC	CASRPSGGGWTQYF	TRBD2	TRBV2	TRBJ2-5	-
TGTGCCAGCAGTGCTGGGACTTCGGCCCACACTAGAAATGAAAAACTGTTTTTT	CASSAGTSAHTRNEKLFF	-	TRBV6-1	TRBJ1-4	few